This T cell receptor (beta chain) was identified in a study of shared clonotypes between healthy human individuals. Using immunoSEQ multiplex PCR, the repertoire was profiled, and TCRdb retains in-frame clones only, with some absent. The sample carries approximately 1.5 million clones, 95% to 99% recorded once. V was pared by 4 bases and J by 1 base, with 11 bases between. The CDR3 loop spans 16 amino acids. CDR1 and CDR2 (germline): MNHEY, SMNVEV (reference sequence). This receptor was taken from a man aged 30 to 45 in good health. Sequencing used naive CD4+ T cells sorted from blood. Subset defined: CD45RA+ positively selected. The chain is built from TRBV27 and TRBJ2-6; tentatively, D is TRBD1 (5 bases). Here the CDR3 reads CASSYAAGSGANVLTF. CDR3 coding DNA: TGTGCCAGCAGTTACGCCGCAGGGTCTGGGGCCAACGTCCTGACTTTC. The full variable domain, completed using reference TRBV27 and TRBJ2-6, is EAQVTQNPRYLITVTGKKLTVTCSQNMNHEYMSWYRQDPGLGLRQIYYSMNVEVTDKGDVPEGYKVSRKEKRNFPLILESPSPNQTSLYFCASSYAAGSGANVLTFGAGSRLTVL.